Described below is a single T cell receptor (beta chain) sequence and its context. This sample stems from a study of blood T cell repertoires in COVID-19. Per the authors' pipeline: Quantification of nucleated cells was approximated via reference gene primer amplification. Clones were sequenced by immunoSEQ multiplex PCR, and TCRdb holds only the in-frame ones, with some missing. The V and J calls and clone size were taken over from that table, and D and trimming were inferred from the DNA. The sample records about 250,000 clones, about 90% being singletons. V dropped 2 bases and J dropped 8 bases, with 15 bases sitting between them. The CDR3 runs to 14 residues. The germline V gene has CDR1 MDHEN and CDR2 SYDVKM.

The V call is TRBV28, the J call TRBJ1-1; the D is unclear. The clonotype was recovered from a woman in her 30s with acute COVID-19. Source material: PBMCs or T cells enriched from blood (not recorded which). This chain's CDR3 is CASSLTGHLAEAFF. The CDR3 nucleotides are TGTGCCAGCAGTTTAACCGGTCATTTAGCCGAAGCTTTCTTT.